This paragraph covers one T cell receptor (beta chain) sequence. This record comes from a study of blood T cell repertoires in COVID-19. Study details: Material from acute and convalescent COVID-19 was sourced from the United States, Italy and Spain. PBMCs, B-cell-depleted T cells, or T cells provided the cDNA or gDNA that made up the material.

In Seattle, patients joined the study during active infection and were tracked longitudinally. Original handling: Amplification from reference gene primers served as the basis for estimated nucleated cell counts. The repertoire was sequenced with immunoSEQ multiplex PCR; TCRdb's copy has only in-frame clones and lacks some. V, J and clone size reflect that table, while D and trimming were determined from the DNA. In the table there are approximately 150,000 clones, around 90% of which are singletons. With V trimmed by 3 bases and J by 4 bases, 9 bases remained unmatched. This CDR3 comprises 16 residues. Germline V gene data show CDR1 as MRHNA and CDR2 as SNTAGT.

V gene TRBV6-4 combines with J gene TRBJ1-5; 7 positions agree with TRBD1. This TCR was recovered from a human donor with COVID-19, enrolled during active disease. The donor label of this sample is uncertain. Sequencing input: peripheral blood. The CDR3 spells CASSEILGTDNQPQHF. As DNA, the CDR3 is TGTGCCAGCAGTGAAATTTTGGGGACAGATAATCAGCCCCAGCATTTT.